One sample yielded the 20 T cell receptor beta chains listed below, sequenced in a study of cytomegalovirus exposure and HLA in healthy donors. The study ran its PCR with 60 Vbeta and 13 Jbeta primers. Produced via immunoSEQ multiplex PCR; TCRdb's table is partial and in-frame only. The sample yields about 150,000 clones, about 85% seen once. The sequencing sample was made of PBMCs. The receptors were gathered from a man aged 45-65 years in good health and CMV-seropositive.

J is TRBJ1-5 and V is TRBV5-1; D may be TRBD1 (5 bases). The CDR3 length is 14 residues. V was cut by 0 bases and J by 4 bases, with 8 bases left in between. The germline V gene has CDR1 SGHRS and CDR2 YFSETQ. CDR3 sequence: CASSLDGGNQPQHF. In DNA, the CDR3 is TGCGCCAGCAGCTTGGACGGGGGGAATCAGCCCCAGCATTTT.

A note on this clone: Sequence at one end of the junction differs from germline and may be a read error. V gene TRBV28 combines with J gene TRBJ2-7, with D possibly TRBD2 on 8 matching bases. CDR1 and CDR2 (germline): MDHEN, SYDVKM. This CDR3 has 15 residues. CDR3 in amino acids: CASSLSAGRVGGPDF. CDR3 nucleotides: TGTGCCAGCAGTTTATCGGCCGGGAGGGTAGGGGGCCCCGACTTC.

The rearrangement uses TRBV7-3 and TRBJ1-6; D gene uncertain. V gave up 5 bases and J gave up 5 bases, with 13 bases separating them. The CDR3 length is 15 residues. The germline V gene encodes CDR1 SGHTA and CDR2 FQGTGA. The CDR3 region has the DNA TGTGCCAGCAGCGCGTACAGTGGCAATAATTCACCCCTCCACTTT. Its translation is CASSAYSGNNSPLHF.

The rearrangement uses TRBV5-5 and TRBJ2-7; TRBD2 agrees at 7 bases. Trimming cost V 4 bases and J 0 bases; bases outside gene matches: 4. Germline-derived CDR1 and CDR2 are SGHKS and YYEKEE (reference sequence). The CDR3 is made up of 14 amino acids. CDR3 in amino acids: CASSLGGGSYEQYF. In DNA, the CDR3 is TGTGCCAGCAGCCTGGGGGGGGGCTCCTACGAGCAGTACTTC.

The rearrangement links TRBV5-4 to TRBJ2-4, with 7 bases matching TRBD2. J lost 3 bases, V lost 4 bases, and 7 bases had no gene match. The CDR3 contains 15 residues. In germline, CDR1 is SGHNT, CDR2 YYREEE (reference sequence). The CDR3 reads CASSGSGVVKNIQYF. The DNA of the CDR3 is TGTGCCAGCAGCGGAAGCGGGGTAGTCAAAAACATTCAGTACTTC.

The rearrangement links TRBV5-8 to TRBJ1-1; D unclear. Between the trimmed V and J ends, which lost 3 bases and 7 bases, there was a span of 7 bases. Germline assignment: CDR1 SGHTS and CDR2 YDEGEE. CDR3 length equals 11 residues. CDR3 sequence reads: CASSSQLEAFF. The DNA of the CDR3 is TGTGCCAGCAGCTCACAGCTTGAAGCTTTCTTT.

The chain uses TRBV9 and TRBJ2-5; D is uncertain. Trimming shortened V by 3 bases and J by 5 bases, and 8 bases separated the two germline ends. Germline lookup yields CDR1 SGDLS and CDR2 YYNGEE. The CDR3 consists of 12 residues. CDR3 protein: CASSEPRETQYF. CDR3 bases: TGTGCCAGCAGCGAACCACGGGAGACCCAGTACTTC.

About this clone: Other DNA sequences from this sample encode an identical CDR3 as well. V is TRBV28 and J is TRBJ1-5; no firm D call. Trimming removed 4 bases at V and 5 bases at J, with 18 bases between. CDR1 and CDR2 from the germline V gene are MDHEN and SYDVKM. The CDR3 is 16 amino acids. CDR3 in amino acids: CASSSTFEGPHQPQHF. For the CDR3, the DNA is TGTGCCAGCAGTTCGACATTCGAGGGTCCCCATCAGCCCCAGCATTTT.

The chain combines TRBV4-1 with TRBJ2-1; weak D call: TRBD2 (5 bases). Trimming took 3 bases from V and 5 from J, leaving 11 bases between them. Germline V gene sequence: CDR1 MGHRA, CDR2 YSYEKL. This CDR3 is built from 14 residues. CDR3 amino acids: CASSHERMNNEQFF. The CDR3 nucleotides read TGCGCCAGCAGCCACGAGCGGATGAACAATGAGCAGTTCTTC.

This chain joins TRBV30 and TRBJ2-4; D not certain. Germline CDR1 and CDR2: GTSNPN and SVGIG (reference sequence). Trimming left V 3 bases short and J 0 bases short, with 9 bases between. The CDR3 runs 14 residues. CDR3 DNA: TGTGCCTGGAGCCCTCAGATAGCCAAAAACATTCAGTACTTC. Protein product: CAWSPQIAKNIQYF.

V and J are TRBV5-5 and TRBJ2-7; D may be TRBD1 (6 bases). V lost 3 bases and J 0 bases, leaving 10 bases between the germline ends. This CDR3 contains 14 residues. The germline CDR1 and CDR2 sequences are SGHKS and YYEKEE (reference sequence). CDR3 coding DNA: TGTGCCAGCAGCTATTGGGACACCTCCTACGAGCAGTACTTC. This encodes CASSYWDTSYEQYF. The variable domain in full, with the rest retrieved from reference TRBV5-5 and TRBJ2-7, is DAGVTQSPTHLIKTRGQQVTLRCSPISGHKSVSWYQQVLGQGPQFIFQYYEKEERGRGNFPDRFSARQFPNYSSELNVNALLLGDSALYLCASSYWDTSYEQYFGPGTRLTVT.

This clone was seen just once. The chain combines TRBV7-2 with TRBJ2-7; TRBD2 might be the D (5 bases). CDR3 length equals 13 residues. Germline V lookup: CDR1 SGHTA, CDR2 FQGNSA. V shed 5 bases and J shed 7 bases, with 15 bases lying between them. The CDR3 bases are TGTGCCAGCAGCCTAATACGGGGTTGGGAGCAGTACTTC. This sequence encodes CASSLIRGWEQYF.

This chain links TRBV9 with TRBJ2-3; 12 bases are shared with TRBD2. The CDR3 runs 16 residues. V was clipped by 0 bases and J by 5 bases; unmatched bases: 4. The germline V gene encodes CDR1 SGDLS and CDR2 YYNGEE. In nucleotides, the CDR3 is TGTGCCAGCAGCGTAGAGACTAGCGGGGGAGGAGATACGCAGTATTTT. This codes for CASSVETSGGGDTQYF.

The chain carries TRBV5-1 and TRBJ2-1, with TRBD2 matching over 13 bases. The germline V gene has CDR1 SGHRS and CDR2 YFSETQ. The CDR3 extends over 13 amino acids. V dropped 5 bases and J dropped 8; count of bases not matched to a gene: 1. CDR3 DNA sequence: TGCGCCAGCAGACTAGCGGGGGGGTATGAGCAGTTCTTC. It is translated as CASRLAGGYEQFF.

V gene TRBV7-2 combines with J gene TRBJ1-1; 7 bases are shared with TRBD1. Germline-derived CDR1 and CDR2 are SGHTA and FQGNSA. The CDR3 sequence is 14 residues long. Trimming took 5 bases from V and 1 from J; bases not matched to a gene: 4. This CDR3 is CASSVGQWNTEAFF. The CDR3 DNA follows: TGTGCCAGCAGCGTGGGACAGTGGAACACTGAAGCTTTCTTT.

This chain joins TRBV9 and TRBJ2-1; 8 nucleotides line up with TRBD2. Germline V gene lookup returns CDR1 SGDLS and CDR2 YYNGEE. The length of the CDR3 is 15 residues. V shed 3 bases, J shed 4 bases, and the junction held 6 bases outside the gene matches. CDR3 DNA sequence: TGTGCCAGCAGCGCGACTAGCGAAGATTACAATGAGCAGTTCTTC. It codes for CASSATSEDYNEQFF.

This clone came up a few times. This chain uses TRBV7-9 with TRBJ2-1, with no clear D. The ends were cut back, 5 bases at V and 5 bases at J, with 16 bases in the middle. CDR1 is SEHNR, CDR2 FQNEAQ, per germline (reference sequence). The CDR3 spans 15 residues. CDR3: CASSPRQFFDNEQFF. The CDR3 coding sequence is TGTGCCAGCAGCCCTCGCCAGTTTTTCGACAATGAGCAGTTCTTC.

The chain recombines TRBV5-1 with TRBJ2-5, with D maybe TRBD1 (6 bases). Deletions cut 2 bases from V and 1 base from J, with 9 bases between. CDR3 length: 14 amino acids. Germline V CDR1 and CDR2: SGHRS, YFSETQ. The CDR3 nucleotides read TGCGCCAGCAGCTTCTCAGGGGCCCAAGAGACCCAGTACTTC. This translates into CASSFSGAQETQYF.

This clone was seen a single time. This sequence joins TRBV18 and TRBJ2-1, with 9 positions matching TRBD1. This CDR3 is built from 14 residues. J was trimmed by 6 bases and V by 6 bases; bases with no gene match: 6. Germline CDR1 reads KGHSH; CDR2 reads LQKENI. CDR3 DNA sequence: TGTGCCAGCTCCCCCGGGACAGGGTCCAATGAGCAGTTCTTC. Translated, it gives CASSPGTGSNEQFF.

This chain links TRBV18 with TRBJ1-5, with D maybe TRBD1 (5 bases). V was pared by 3 bases and J by 5 bases, with 11 bases between. CDR1 KGHSH and CDR2 LQKENI come from the germline V gene. The length of the CDR3 is 14 residues. The DNA of the CDR3 is TGTGCCAGCTCACCCGGAGGGGTCGATCAGCCCCAGCATTTT. Protein: CASSPGGVDQPQHF.